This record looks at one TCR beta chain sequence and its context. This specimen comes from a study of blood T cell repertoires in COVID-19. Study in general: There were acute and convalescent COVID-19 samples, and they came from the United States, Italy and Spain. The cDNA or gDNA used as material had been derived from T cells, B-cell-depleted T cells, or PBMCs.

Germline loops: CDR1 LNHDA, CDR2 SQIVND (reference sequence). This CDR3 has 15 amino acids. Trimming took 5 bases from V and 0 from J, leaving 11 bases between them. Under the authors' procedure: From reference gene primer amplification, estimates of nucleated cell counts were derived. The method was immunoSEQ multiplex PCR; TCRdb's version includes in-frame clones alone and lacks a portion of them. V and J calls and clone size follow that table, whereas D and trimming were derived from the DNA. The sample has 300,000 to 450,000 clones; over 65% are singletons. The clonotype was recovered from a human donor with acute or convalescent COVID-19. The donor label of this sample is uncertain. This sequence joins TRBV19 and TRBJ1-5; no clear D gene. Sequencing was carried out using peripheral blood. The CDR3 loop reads CASSLTADSNQPQHF. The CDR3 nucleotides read TGTGCCAGTAGTCTAACGGCGGATAGCAATCAGCCCCAGCATTTT.